The sequence of this TCR beta chain was determined in a study of T cell responses to AZD1222 COVID-19 vaccine. Produced via immunoSEQ multiplex PCR; TCRdb's table is partial and in-frame only. In the table there are tens of thousands of clones, 88% of which are singletons. Broader study findings: Two doses of AZD1222 preceded a rise in Spike-specific TCR breadth and depth.

A note on this clone: Its antigen remains unknown.

The germline V gene has CDR1 LNHDA and CDR2 SQIVND (reference sequence). Trimming cost V 4 bases and J 0 bases; bases outside gene matches: 3. The CDR3 spans 16 residues. The chain recombines TRBV19 with TRBJ2-3; 11 bases are a match to TRBD2. The TCR was taken from an adult who received the AZD1222 COVID-19 vaccine. The sample consisted of peripheral blood, taken 28 days after the second AZD1222 dose. As DNA, the CDR3 is TGTGCCAGTAGTAGTTTAGCGGGAGGGAGCACAGATACGCAGTATTTT. Its protein is CASSSLAGGSTDTQYF.